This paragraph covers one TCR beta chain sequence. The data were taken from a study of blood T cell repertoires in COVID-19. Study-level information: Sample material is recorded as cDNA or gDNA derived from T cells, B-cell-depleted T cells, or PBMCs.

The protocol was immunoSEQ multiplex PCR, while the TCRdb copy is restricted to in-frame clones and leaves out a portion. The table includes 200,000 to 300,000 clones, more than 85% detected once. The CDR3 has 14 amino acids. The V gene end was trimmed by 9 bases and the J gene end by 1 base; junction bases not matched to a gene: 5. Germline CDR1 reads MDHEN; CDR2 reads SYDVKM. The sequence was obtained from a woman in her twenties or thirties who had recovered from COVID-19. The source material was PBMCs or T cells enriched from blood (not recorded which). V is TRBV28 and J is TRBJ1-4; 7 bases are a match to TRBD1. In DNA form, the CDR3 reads TGTGCCAGTTCCTACAGGGGAACTAATGAAAAACTGTTTTTT. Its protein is CASSYRGTNEKLFF. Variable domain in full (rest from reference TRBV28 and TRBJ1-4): DVKVTQSSRYLVKRTGEKVFLECVQDMDHENMFWYRQDPGLGLRLIYFSYDVKMKEKGDIPEGYSVSREKKERFSLILESASTNQTSMYLCASSYRGTNEKLFFGSGTQLSVL.